This TCR beta chain was obtained from a study of CD8 T cells in Susac syndrome (dated by TCRdb to about 2019). Broadly, across the study: Among the Susac syndrome patients who were sequenced, clinically active disease was present in more than 5 and clinical remission was observed in 8 or 9. At blood withdrawal, Susac syndrome patients were either therapy-naive, taking corticosteroids (in some cases with IVIg as well), or taking IVIg alone. Repertoire sequencing was used to test whether CD8+ T cell activation and differentiation in Susac syndrome was antigen driven. Overall results and qualifications from the work: The number of individuals in the TCR sequencing and HLA analysis was acknowledged as relatively small. In the CD4+ T cell repertoire of Susac syndrome patients, clonal expansion was not detected.

According to the germline V gene, CDR1 reads MNHEY and CDR2 reads SVGAGI. The CDR3, from cysteine to phenylalanine, totals 14 residues. Of all the DNA, just the CDR3 is kept, 42 bases in frame from base 1. A remark on this clonotype: Its binding antigen is unknown. The junction departs from germline at one end; a sequencing error may be responsible.

RNA was extracted with the RNeasy kit and 0.5 to 1 ug was reverse transcribed using random hexamers. The immunoSEQ multiplex PCR assay, which covers 54 Vbeta and 13 Jbeta segments, was used to amplify TCR beta CDR3 regions. PCR amplification bias was corrected by using a synthetic template baseline for primer optimization and computational correction. As for the original processing: Reads were annotated to V, D and J genes according to IMGT and were analyzed with immunoSEQ Analyzer, with only productive sequences retained. Clonality was calculated as one minus the Shannon entropy normalized by log2 of the number of productive unique sequences. For each patient and control, public and private clones were evaluated among the 100 most prevalent clones. Susac-specific clones were defined as absent from healthy and MS cohorts, around 980 published viral clones and other ImmuneACCESS disease sequences. TCRdb cleaned the public reads at Q25 with fastp, built clones with MiXCR and kept in-frame beta chains. Every entry covers one CDR3 protein and lists the most common genes and DNA from its rows. In this record, the V and J calls reflect TCRdb's handling and not the investigators' own analysis. This sample lists approximately 77,000 distinct CDR3 sequences; roughly 91% were detected once. Roughly 0.5% of the sample rests with the top ten.

High-throughput TCR beta sequencing profiled peripheral blood CD8+ and CD4+ T cells from healthy donors, Susac syndrome patients and multiple sclerosis patients. Susac syndrome patients met recently defined diagnostic criteria for definite or probable disease. CD8+ TEMRA cells were enriched by FACS, while bulk CD8+ and CD4+ T cells were purified by magnetic negative isolation. Blood was drawn into EDTA tubes, processed within 24 hours, and PBMCs were isolated by density gradient centrifugation. PBMCs intended for TCR sequencing were frozen in liquid nitrogen and were later thawed in a 37 degrees C water bath. The sorted or isolated CD4+, CD8+ and CD8+ TEMRA cells reached a purity of at least 90%.

Sequencing input: CD4+ T cells from PBMCs. This TCR was sampled from a human donor with Susac syndrome. The receptor chain draws on TRBV6-5 and TRBJ2-7; 8 bases in between match TRBD1. The CDR3 protein sequence reads: CASSPGTGFYEQHF. The nucleotide sequence is given as TGTGCCAGCAGCCCCGGGACAGGCTTCTACGAGCAGCACTTC.